These 9 T cell receptor beta chains were all obtained from the same sample, sequenced in a study of shared clonotypes between healthy human individuals. Data came from immunoSEQ multiplex PCR; TCRdb stores just in-frame clones and leaves some out. This table holds about 2 million clones, 90% to 95% found once. Sequencing used naive CD4+ T cells sorted from blood. The subset is: CD45RA+ positively selected. The source of these receptors is a man between 18 and 29 years old in good health.

The CDR3 spells CASSPPRRGVETYGYTF. The CDR3, as DNA: TGTGCCAGCTCACCCCCCCGGAGGGGGGTCGAAACCTATGGCTACACCTTC. V gene TRBV18 combines with J gene TRBJ1-2; D is perhaps TRBD1 (6 bases). The V and J ends lost 3 bases and 4 bases respectively, with 21 bases between them. CDR1 and CDR2 from the germline V gene are KGHSH and LQKENI. The CDR3 runs to 17 residues.

This chain uses TRBV5-1 with TRBJ1-2, with TRBD1 identical over 9 bases. The V segment lost 4 bases and the J segment 0 bases; nucleotides outside the gene matches: 7. This CDR3 comprises 16 residues. Germline CDR1 is SGHRS and CDR2 is YFSETQ. CDR3 region: CASSLTGGHANYGYTF. DNA for the CDR3: TGCGCCAGCAGCCTCACAGGGGGCCATGCTAACTATGGCTACACCTTC.

This clone showed up just once. The chain uses TRBV15 and TRBJ2-3; 9 bases agree with TRBD1. Germline V lookup: CDR1 LNHNV, CDR2 YYDKDF (reference sequence). The CDR3 contains 16 residues. J gave up 6 bases and V 3 bases, and 10 bases lay outside the gene matches. CDR3: CATSRRAGTGQDTQYF. CDR3 nucleotide sequence: TGTGCCACCAGCAGGAGGGCCGGGACAGGGCAGGATACGCAGTATTTT.

A single count supports this clone. The J gene is TRBJ2-2, the V gene TRBV30; 7 bases line up with TRBD2. The V segment lost 7 bases and the J segment 3 bases; nucleotides outside the gene matches: 8. Germline V lookup: CDR1 GTSNPN, CDR2 SVGIG (reference sequence). The CDR3 has 14 residues. CDR3 DNA: TGTGCCTACTCCGGGACTACTTACACCGGGGAGCTGTTTTTT. Amino acids: CAYSGTTYTGELFF.

The V gene is TRBV2, the J gene TRBJ2-1; 8 nucleotides agree with TRBD1. This CDR3 contains 14 residues. Germline V gene lookup returns CDR1 SNHLY and CDR2 FYNNEI. Trimming cost V 7 bases and J 4 bases; bases outside gene matches: 6. The CDR3 sequence: CASKRDRIYNEQFF. CDR3 DNA: TGTGCCAGCAAGAGGGACAGGATTTACAATGAGCAGTTCTTC.

This chain uses TRBV30 with TRBJ2-3; unclear D gene. The germline V gene has CDR1 GTSNPN and CDR2 SVGIG (reference sequence). The CDR3 totals 16 residues. Trimming took off 0 bases at V and 1 base at J, with 14 bases between the two ends. CDR3 sequence (DNA): TGTGCCTGGAGTGTATCCCACCGGGCAGGCACAGATACGCAGTATTTT. It encodes CAWSVSHRAGTDTQYF.

Turning to this clone: Other DNA sequences in the same sample also yield this CDR3. The chain couples TRBV18 to TRBJ2-7; D possibly uses TRBD1 or TRBD2 (5 bases each). Germline loops: CDR1 KGHSH, CDR2 LQKENI. The CDR3 contains 13 residues. Between the trimmed V and J ends, which lost 3 bases and 2 bases, there was a span of 8 bases. The CDR3 DNA follows: TGTGCCAGCTCACCCGGGGCGGCCTACGAGCAGTACTTC. Protein sequence: CASSPGAAYEQYF.

The genes are TRBV6-5 and TRBJ2-7, with 12 bases that match TRBD2. CDR1 and CDR2 (germline): MNHEY, SVGAGI. This CDR3 spans 15 amino acids. V shed 6 bases and J 3 bases; nucleotides not matched to a gene: 6. This CDR3 reads CASRSTSGRFYEQYF. As DNA, the CDR3 is TGTGCCAGCAGGAGTACTAGCGGGAGGTTCTACGAGCAGTACTTC.

This clone was counted a single time. This chain links TRBV21-1 with TRBJ2-3; the tabulated D call, TRBD2, remains unverified against the DNA. TRBV21-1 is given as a pseudogene. The CDR3 sequence is 15 residues long. CDR3 sequence reads: CASSKVGDYTYTQYF. CDR3 nucleotide sequence: TGTGCCAGCAGCAAAGTGGGGGACTATACCTATACGCAGTATTTT.